The present TCR beta chain was sequenced within a study of beta chain features in type 1 diabetes. A remark on this clone: Its specificity is not known.

The germline CDR1 and CDR2 sequences are GTSNPN and SVGIG (reference sequence). V was shortened by 2 bases and J by 1 base, with 11 bases between the two germline ends. The CDR3 runs to 15 residues. The sequenced template was cDNA made from the entire isolated RNA. Mean read depth for naive, central memory and regulatory T cell samples was several million reads. Method: immunoSEQ multiplex PCR; TCRdb's copy keeps in-frame clones and lacks some. The sample yields around 430,000 clones, approximately 30% seen once. Study-wide results and limits: Shorter TCRB CDR3s, moderately but significantly so, marked every one of the four CD4+ subsets in Type 1 diabetes patients. When VDJ junctions were examined, type 1 diabetes patients showed fewer insertions and more deletions. Within the patient group, naive, central memory and Treg TCRB repertoires appeared more similar to each other than within healthy donors.

The specimen was naive CD4+ T cells from blood. This chain links TRBV30 with TRBJ2-2; a weak D match, TRBD1 (6 bases). The clonotype comes from a man younger than 30 in good health. The CDR3 nucleotides read TGTGCCTGGAGTTTACCGGGACAGAACACCGGGGAGCTGTTTTTT. Protein sequence: CAWSLPGQNTGELFF. Variable domain in full (rest from reference TRBV30 and TRBJ2-2): SQTIHQWPATLVQPVGSPLSLECTVEGTSNPNLYWYRQAAGRGLQLLFYSVGIGQISSEVPQNLSASRPQDRQFILSSKKLLLSDSGFYLCAWSLPGQNTGELFFGEGSRLTVL.